Below, 26 T cell receptor beta chains from the same sample are listed, as sequenced in a study of graft-versus-host responses after intestinal transplantation. Which antigens these TCRs recognize remains unknown. Profiling relied on immunoSEQ multiplex PCR, and the TCRdb table lists in-frame clones only, not all of them. The sample has tens of thousands of clones, over 75% seen once. The source material was unstimulated CD8+ T cells sorted from spleen or lymph node cells, sampled before transplant. All receptors derive from a human donor who was the organ donor for an intestinal transplant.

The gene calls are TRBV14 and TRBJ2-3; no firm D call. This CDR3 is built from 17 residues. CDR1 and CDR2 (germline): SGHDN, FVKESK. V lost 0 bases, J lost 4 bases, and 17 bases lay in between. The CDR3 DNA reads TGTGCCAGCAGCCAAGAAAAAGGGATTGCTTGGGCAGATACGCAGTATTTT. Protein product: CASSQEKGIAWADTQYF. Drawing the rest from reference TRBV14 and TRBJ2-3, the complete variable domain is EAGVTQFPSHSVIEKGQTVTLRCDPISGHDNLYWYRRVMGKEIKFLLHFVKESKQDESGMPNNRFLAERTGGTYSTLKVQPAELEDSGVYFCASSQEKGIAWADTQYFGPGTRLTVL.

The genes are TRBV28 and TRBJ1-2; D call uncertain. The CDR3 extends over 15 amino acids. Germline CDR1 is MDHEN and CDR2 is SYDVKM. V lost 6 bases, J lost 0 bases, and 14 bases lay in between. In DNA, the CDR3 is TGTGCCAGCAGCTCCCCCTGGGTGACTAACTATGGCTACACCTTC. Protein product: CASSSPWVTNYGYTF.

The V and J genes are TRBV7-9 and TRBJ2-3; 10 nucleotides align to TRBD2. The germline V gene has CDR1 SEHNR and CDR2 FQNEAQ (reference sequence). J was trimmed by 1 base and V by 2 bases; bases with no gene match: 6. The CDR3 spans 17 residues. The CDR3 loop is CASSLRSGGAGTDTQYF. As DNA, the CDR3 is TGTGCCAGCAGCTTAAGGAGCGGGGGGGCTGGCACAGATACGCAGTATTTT.

The chain employs TRBV7-9 and TRBJ1-1; D gene unclear. CDR1 and CDR2 (germline): SEHNR, FQNEAQ (reference sequence). V was shortened by 3 bases and J by 3 bases, with 5 bases between the two germline ends. This CDR3 region has 12 residues. The CDR3 protein is CASSFSDTEAFF. The CDR3 nucleotides read TGTGCCAGCAGCTTCTCTGACACTGAAGCTTTCTTT.

The count of this clone is one. The V call is TRBV4-1, the J call TRBJ1-5, with D perhaps TRBD1 (5 bases). V lost 0 bases and J 7 bases, leaving 19 bases between the germline ends. Germline values: CDR1 MGHRA, CDR2 YSYEKL. The CDR3 loop spans 17 amino acids. The CDR3 coding sequence is TGCGCCAGCAGCCAAGATCTCGGATTCGGGGCGGGCCAGCCCCAGCATTTT. Translation gives CASSQDLGFGAGQPQHF.

This clone came up a few times. The chain couples TRBV7-9 to TRBJ2-7; 8 nucleotides agree with TRBD2. The V gene end was trimmed by 3 bases and the J gene end by 0 bases; junction bases not matched to a gene: 13. The germline CDR1 and CDR2 sequences are SEHNR and FQNEAQ (reference sequence). The CDR3 extends over 18 amino acids. CDR3 protein: CASSFTSGWGKSSYEQYF. CDR3 DNA: TGTGCCAGCAGCTTTACTAGCGGTTGGGGGAAAAGCTCCTACGAGCAGTACTTC.

The chain is built from TRBV11-2 and TRBJ1-3, with D unclear. This CDR3 contains 13 residues. CDR1 SGHAT and CDR2 FQNNGV come from the germline V gene. Deletions cut 4 bases from V and 8 bases from J, with 12 bases between. This CDR3 reads CASSWSPGDTIYF. The CDR3 nucleotides read TGTGCCAGCAGCTGGTCGCCTGGGGACACCATATATTTT.

V usage is TRBV28 and J usage is TRBJ2-7; D possibly corresponds to TRBD1 (5 bases). V was cut by 10 bases and J by 3 bases, with 22 bases left in between. Per the germline V gene, CDR1 is MDHEN and CDR2 is SYDVKM. CDR3 size: 15 residues. The CDR3 is CANANLRAGIYEQYF. In DNA form, the CDR3 reads TGTGCCAACGCCAACTTAAGGGCAGGGATCTACGAGCAGTACTTC.

The rearrangement uses TRBV29-1 and TRBJ1-1, with 7 bases aligning to TRBD1. From germline, CDR1 is SQVTM and CDR2 ANQGSEA. V shed 3 bases, J shed 7 bases, and the junction held 5 bases outside the gene matches. The CDR3 has 12 residues. The CDR3 region has the DNA TGCAGCGTTGAGACAGGGATAGATGAAGCTTTCTTT. Encoded protein: CSVETGIDEAFF.

The chain couples TRBV15 to TRBJ2-7; D may match TRBD1 or TRBD2 (5 bases each). In germline, CDR1 is LNHNV, CDR2 YYDKDF (reference sequence). The CDR3 totals 14 residues. The V and J ends lost 5 bases and 4 bases respectively, with 15 bases between them. The CDR3, as DNA: TGTGCCACCAGCTCGAGAGTTGGGGGTTACGAGCAGTACTTC. This codes for CATSSRVGGYEQYF.

Here the CDR3 reads CASREIGTAKGRCYEQYF. The CDR3 nucleotides are TGTGCCAGCAGGGAGATTGGGACAGCCAAAGGCCGCTGCTACGAGCAGTACTTC. The V call is TRBV13, the J call TRBJ2-7; 7 nucleotides match TRBD1. J lost 3 bases, V lost 6 bases, and 20 bases had no gene match. The CDR3 consists of 18 residues. Germline assignment: CDR1 PRHDT and CDR2 FYEKMQ (reference sequence). The variable domain in full, completed from reference TRBV13 and TRBJ2-7, reads AAGVIQSPRHLIKEKRETATLKCYPIPRHDTVYWYQQGPGQDPQFLISFYEKMQSDKGSIPDRFSAQQFSDYHSELNMSSLELGDSALYFCASREIGTAKGRCYEQYFGPGTRLTVT.

This clone was recorded once. The chain links TRBV19 to TRBJ2-2; weak D call: TRBD2 (5 bases). The germline V gene encodes CDR1 LNHDA and CDR2 SQIVND (reference sequence). The CDR3 covers 16 residues. V gave up 6 bases and J gave up 0 bases, with 14 bases separating them. The CDR3 DNA reads as TGTGCCAGTAGCAATGAGCCGGGGACGAACACCGGGGAGCTGTTTTTT. It is translated as CASSNEPGTNTGELFF. Full variable domain (missing parts from reference TRBV19 and TRBJ2-2): DGGITQSPKYLFRKEGQNVTLSCEQNLNHDAMYWYRQDPGQGLRLIYYSQIVNDFQKGDIAEGYSVSREKKESFPLTVTSAQKNPTAFYLCASSNEPGTNTGELFFGEGSRLTVL.

V and J are TRBV5-1 and TRBJ2-7; D is unclear. The CDR3 spans 15 residues. Germline assignment: CDR1 SGHRS and CDR2 YFSETQ. With 3 bases removed from V and 2 bases from J, the gap between germline ends came to 15 bases. The CDR3 coding sequence is TGCGCCAGCAGCTCTCAGGATAGTTCTCCCTACGAGCAGTACTTC. It encodes CASSSQDSSPYEQYF.

The J gene is TRBJ2-5, the V gene TRBV9; D remains unclear. V gave up 0 bases and J gave up 1 base, with 4 bases separating them. Germline-derived CDR1 and CDR2 are SGDLS and YYNGEE. This CDR3 has 13 amino acids. CDR3 in DNA: TGTGCCAGCAGCGTAGGAGGCCAAGAGACCCAGTACTTC. It specifies CASSVGGQETQYF.

V usage is TRBV4-1 and J usage is TRBJ1-1; D might be TRBD1 (6 bases). V was trimmed by 1 base and J by 0 bases, leaving 15 bases between them. The CDR3 totals 17 residues. The germline gives CDR1 MGHRA, CDR2 YSYEKL. The CDR3 spells CASSQGASGALNTEAFF. Here the CDR3 DNA reads TGCGCCAGCAGCCAAGGGGCGTCGGGGGCCTTGAACACTGAAGCTTTCTTT.

The table lists this clone with a count of one. V and J are TRBV28 and TRBJ2-7; weak D call: TRBD2 (7 bases). The CDR3 consists of 14 residues. V lost 5 bases, J lost 3 bases, and 14 bases lay in between. CDR1 and CDR2 (germline): MDHEN, SYDVKM. The CDR3 region is CASSLTGRDYEQYF. CDR3 nucleotide sequence: TGTGCCAGCAGTCTTACAGGGAGGGACTACGAGCAGTACTTC.

The chain couples TRBV30 to TRBJ2-7; 10 nucleotides line up with TRBD1. Germline V CDR1 and CDR2: GTSNPN, SVGIG (reference sequence). V shed 4 bases, J shed 5 bases, and the junction held 5 bases outside the gene matches. CDR3 size: 13 residues. The CDR3 is CAWNTGTGDEQYF. The CDR3 DNA reads as TGTGCCTGGAACACCGGGACAGGGGACGAGCAGTACTTC.

The rearrangement uses TRBV11-2 and TRBJ2-1, with TRBD2 matching over 10 bases. Germline assignment: CDR1 SGHAT and CDR2 FQNNGV. Germline trimming cut 3 bases from V and 5 bases from J; bases unmatched to any gene: 4. The CDR3 has 15 residues. CDR3 DNA sequence: TGTGCCAGCAGCTTCCGTAGCGGGGGGAACAATGAGCAGTTCTTC. It yields the protein CASSFRSGGNNEQFF.

V gene TRBV29-1 combines with J gene TRBJ2-1; 16 bases are a match to TRBD2. The CDR3 is 19 amino acids. The trim removed 6 bases at V and 1 base at J, leaving 12 bases unmatched. Germline V gene sequence: CDR1 SQVTM, CDR2 ANQGSEA. This CDR3 reads CSVSGTSGGASWSYNEQFF. The CDR3 DNA reads TGCAGCGTCTCCGGGACTAGCGGGGGGGCCTCTTGGTCCTACAATGAGCAGTTCTTC.

This chain connects TRBV4-2 to TRBJ1-2; 12 bases are shared with TRBD1. The germline gives CDR1 LGHNA, CDR2 YNFKEQ. There are 14 residues in the CDR3. The V and J ends lost 3 bases and 5 bases, in that order; junction bases with no gene match: 1. The CDR3 DNA follows: TGTGCCAGCAGCCAGGGACAGGGGGCTTATGGCTACACCTTC. Translation gives CASSQGQGAYGYTF.

V is TRBV7-8 and J is TRBJ2-1; D could derive from TRBD1 or TRBD2 (7 bases each). This CDR3 has 19 amino acids. V gave up 3 bases and J gave up 4 bases, with 25 bases separating them. Germline CDR1 SGHVS, CDR2 FQNEAQ. The CDR3 nucleotides are TGTGCCAGCAGCTTGCGGGTGGGGAGGGGGCCAGGACCTTACAATGAGCAGTTCTTC. Translation gives CASSLRVGRGPGPYNEQFF.

The rearrangement links TRBV5-6 to TRBJ1-2, with D hard to call. Trimming took off 3 bases at V and 0 bases at J, with 12 bases between the two ends. Germline V gene sequence: CDR1 SGHDT, CDR2 YYEEEE. CDR3 length equals 15 residues. Here the CDR3 reads CASSSRRITNYGYTF. The DNA of the CDR3 is TGTGCCAGCAGCTCCCGCAGGATTACTAACTATGGCTACACCTTC.

The gene calls are TRBV7-3 and TRBJ2-3, with D maybe TRBD1 (6 bases). The CDR3 has 15 amino acids. The ends were cut back, 1 base at V and 8 bases at J, with 16 bases in the middle. Germline V gene sequence: CDR1 SGHTA, CDR2 FQGTGA. CDR3 DNA sequence: TGTGCCAGCAGCTTAAGCGGTGGGGGCCCTGGTACGCAGTATTTT. It encodes CASSLSGGGPGTQYF.

The CDR3 DNA sequence: TGTGCCAGCAGTTGGGACAGGGGGCTGGGGTATAATTCACCCCTCCACTTT. Protein sequence: CASSWDRGLGYNSPLHF. The chain links TRBV2 to TRBJ1-6; 12 nucleotides match TRBD1. Trimming cost V 5 bases and J 4 bases; bases outside gene matches: 6. Germline V gene lookup returns CDR1 SNHLY and CDR2 FYNNEI. This CDR3 comprises 17 residues. The whole variable domain, remainder taken from reference TRBV2 and TRBJ1-6, is EPEVTQTPSHQVTQMGQEVILRCVPISNHLYFYWYRQILGQKVEFLVSFYNNEISEKSEIFDDQFSVERPDGSNFTLKIRSTKLEDSAMYFCASSWDRGLGYNSPLHFGNGTRLTVT.

The chain links TRBV18 to TRBJ1-6; 7 bases fit TRBD1. V was clipped by 4 bases and J by 17 bases; unmatched bases: 8. The CDR3 covers 12 residues. Germline CDR1 KGHSH, CDR2 LQKENI. CDR3 sequence: CASSRIQGIIHF. DNA of the CDR3: TGTGCCAGCTCACGAATACAGGGGATAATCCACTTT.

The chain recombines TRBV4-1 with TRBJ1-5; D not certain. Trimming took off 2 bases at V and 5 bases at J, with 13 bases between the two ends. The CDR3 consists of 15 residues. Germline lookup yields CDR1 MGHRA and CDR2 YSYEKL. The DNA for the CDR3 is TGCGCCAGCAGCCAATCTAAAGGAGATTATCAGCCCCAGCATTTT. It is translated as CASSQSKGDYQPQHF.